This T cell receptor (beta chain) was recovered during a study of shared clonotypes between healthy human individuals. The donors, all of them Caucasian adults, lived in Nashville, Tennessee. For this clone: Its specificity is unknown.

General study results and limits: Naive subsets tended to show greater estimated richness than memory subsets.

Germline-derived CDR1 and CDR2 are SGHRS and YFSETQ. V was pared by 1 base and J by 6 bases, with 13 bases between. This CDR3 has 14 residues. The input for sorted-subset replicate PCRs was around 0.2 ug DNA, 25,000 to 35,000 T cell genomes. The table came from immunoSEQ multiplex PCR; TCRdb's copy has only in-frame clones and leaves some out. The profile shows more than 1.2 million clones, approximately 98.5% of them singletons. The chain combines TRBV5-1 with TRBJ1-1; D possibly corresponds to TRBD1 (5 bases). This TCR was recovered from a man aged 30 to 39 in good health. The sequencing input was naive CD4+ T cells sorted from blood. Regarding subset: CD45RA+ positively selected. The CDR3 loop is CASSLRGAGAEAFF. In nucleotides, the CDR3 is TGCGCCAGCAGCTTGCGAGGGGCCGGGGCTGAAGCTTTCTTT.